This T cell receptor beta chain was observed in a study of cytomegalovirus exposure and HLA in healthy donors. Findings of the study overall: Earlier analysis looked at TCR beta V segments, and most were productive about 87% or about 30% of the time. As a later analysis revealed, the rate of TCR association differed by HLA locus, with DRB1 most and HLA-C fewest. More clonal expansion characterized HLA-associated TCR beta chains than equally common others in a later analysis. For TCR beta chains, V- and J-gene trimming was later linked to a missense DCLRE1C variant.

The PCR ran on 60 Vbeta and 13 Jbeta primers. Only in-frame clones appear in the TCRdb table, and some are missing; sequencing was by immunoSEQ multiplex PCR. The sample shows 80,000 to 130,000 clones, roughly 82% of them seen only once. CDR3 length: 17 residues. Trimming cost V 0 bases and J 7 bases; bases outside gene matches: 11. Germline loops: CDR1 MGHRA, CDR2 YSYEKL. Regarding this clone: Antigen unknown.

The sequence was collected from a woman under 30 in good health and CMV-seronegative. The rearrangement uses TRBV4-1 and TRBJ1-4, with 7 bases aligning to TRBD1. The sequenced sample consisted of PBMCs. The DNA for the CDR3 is TGCGCCAGCAGCCAAGAAGTCATCCGACAGGGAGGTGAAAAACTGTTTTTT. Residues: CASSQEVIRQGGEKLFF.